This TCR beta chain was sequenced in a study of Graves' ophthalmopathy and Graves' hyperthyroidism. The sequenced template was RNA, covering the TCR beta CDR3 region. Second-round multiplex PCR came after first-round RT-PCR with HTBI primers. Each CDR3 protein is one row after TCRdb ran MiXCR on the multiplex PCR reads. The top ten hold over 2.5% of the sample, which has 600,000 to 700,000 distinct CDR3 sequences, about 38% seen once. Other autoimmune diseases, uncontrolled infections, pregnancy or lactation led to the exclusion of patients. V lost 2 bases to trimming and J lost 1 base, with 23 bases between them. There are 19 residues in the CDR3. The V gene's germline CDR1 is MGHRA and CDR2 YSYEKL.

The chain employs TRBV4-1 and TRBJ1-1; no clear D. The TCR sequence derives from an adult man with Graves' ophthalmopathy. The sequenced material came from peripheral blood. In DNA, the CDR3 is TGCGCCAGCAGCCAATCCAGTGCGGGGTTGGTTGGAACGAACACTGAAGCTTTCTTT. Translation gives CASSQSSAGLVGTNTEAFF.